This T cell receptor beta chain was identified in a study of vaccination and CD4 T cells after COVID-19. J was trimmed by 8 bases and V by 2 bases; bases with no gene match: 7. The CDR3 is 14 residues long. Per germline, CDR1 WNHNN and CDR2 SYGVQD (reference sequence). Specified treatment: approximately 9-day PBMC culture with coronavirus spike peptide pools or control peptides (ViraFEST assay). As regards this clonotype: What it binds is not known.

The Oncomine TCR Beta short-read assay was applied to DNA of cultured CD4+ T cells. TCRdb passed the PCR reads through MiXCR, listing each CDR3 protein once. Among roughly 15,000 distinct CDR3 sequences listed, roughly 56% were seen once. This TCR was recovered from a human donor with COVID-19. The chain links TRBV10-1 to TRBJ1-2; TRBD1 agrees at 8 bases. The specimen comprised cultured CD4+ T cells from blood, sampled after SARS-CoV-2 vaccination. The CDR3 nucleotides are TGCGCCAGCAGTGAGACCCCAGGGGGCGGAGGCTACACCTTC. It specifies CASSETPGGGGYTF.